These 4 T cell receptor beta chains came from one sample sequenced in a study of OX40 agonist ivuxolimab in advanced cancers. The table came from immunoSEQ multiplex PCR; TCRdb's copy has only in-frame clones and leaves some out. This table has about 27,000 clones, about four fifths appearing once. This sample comprised CD4+ or CD8+ T cells sorted from blood, obtained in a trial of the OX40 agonist ivuxolimab. The receptors were gathered from an adult with an advanced solid tumor such as melanoma, head and neck, liver or kidney cancer.

The CDR3 bases are TGTGCCAGCAGGGAAACACAGGGGTGGGATCAGCCCCAGCATTTT. It yields the protein CASRETQGWDQPQHF. V usage is TRBV2 and J usage is TRBJ1-5; 7 bases match TRBD1. The length of the CDR3 is 15 residues. CDR1 SNHLY and CDR2 FYNNEI come from the germline V gene. J gave up 5 bases and V 6 bases, and 10 bases lay outside the gene matches.

Written as DNA, the CDR3 is TGTGCCAGCAGTCCGAGACTGATCCAAGAGACCCAGTACTTC. Its translation: CASSPRLIQETQYF. V and J are TRBV28 and TRBJ2-5; D is uncertain. The ends were cut back, 5 bases at V and 1 base at J, with 11 bases in the middle. The CDR3 loop spans 14 amino acids. The V gene's germline CDR1 is MDHEN and CDR2 SYDVKM.

This sequence joins TRBV5-1 and TRBJ1-1; 7 bases map to TRBD1. V lost 3 bases, J lost 7 bases, and 3 bases stayed unmatched. The length of the CDR3 is 12 residues. Per the germline V gene, CDR1 is SGHRS and CDR2 is YFSETQ. The CDR3 nucleotides read TGCGCCAGCAGCTCGACAGGGCTTGAAGCTTTCTTT. Amino acids: CASSSTGLEAFF.

The chain uses TRBV7-6 and TRBJ1-5; D ambiguous. The CDR3 runs to 14 residues. Germline lookup yields CDR1 SGHVS and CDR2 FNYEAQ. V was pared by 5 bases and J by 5 bases, with 13 bases between. The CDR3 loop is CASSPADEHQPQHF. In DNA, the CDR3 is TGTGCCAGCAGCCCGGCGGATGAGCATCAGCCCCAGCATTTT.